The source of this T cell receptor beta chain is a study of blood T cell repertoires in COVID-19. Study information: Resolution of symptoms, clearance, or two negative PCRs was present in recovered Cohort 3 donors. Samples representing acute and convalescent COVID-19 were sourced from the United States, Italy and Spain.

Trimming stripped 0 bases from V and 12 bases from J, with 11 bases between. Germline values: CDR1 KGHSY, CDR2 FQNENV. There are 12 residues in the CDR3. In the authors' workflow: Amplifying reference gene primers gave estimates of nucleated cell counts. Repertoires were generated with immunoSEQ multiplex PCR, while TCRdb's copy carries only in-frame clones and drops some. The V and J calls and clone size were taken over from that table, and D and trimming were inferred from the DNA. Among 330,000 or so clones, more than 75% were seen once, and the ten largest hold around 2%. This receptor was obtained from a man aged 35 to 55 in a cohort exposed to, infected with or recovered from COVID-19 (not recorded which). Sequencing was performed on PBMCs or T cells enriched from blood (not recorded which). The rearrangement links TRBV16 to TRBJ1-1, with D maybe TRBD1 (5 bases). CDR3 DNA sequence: TGTGCCAGCAGCCAATCGACCAGGGTTCCTTTCTTT. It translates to CASSQSTRVPFF.